This TCR beta chain was recorded in a study of cytotoxic CD8 clonotypes in ibrutinib-treated CLL. Study at large: Of a cohort that held some 10 relapsed/refractory and fewer than 16 treatment-naive patients, about 18 were IGHV unmutated.

Study-level findings and limits: Increased clonality at ibrutinib response gave way to a return toward baseline at progression.

Depth targeted 1 in 200,000 to 1 in 1 million T cells, averaging around 10x coverage per clonotype. Repertoires were generated with immunoSEQ multiplex PCR, while TCRdb's copy carries only in-frame clones and drops some. The sample has around 200,000 clones, 79% seen once. To note about this clone: Antigen specificity is unknown.

This CDR3 has 16 residues. The germline gives CDR1 SNHLY, CDR2 FYNNEI. V was cut by 8 bases and J by 1 base, with 19 bases left in between. Sequences were derived from PBMCs, sampled after 12 months of ibrutinib treatment. This rearrangement joins TRBV2 to TRBJ2-3; D gene ambiguous. The source of this sequence is a human donor with chronic lymphocytic leukemia. The CDR3 DNA reads as TGTGCCAGCGGGAAACTTGGTACCTCTGGCACAGATACGCAGTATTTT. Its translation: CASGKLGTSGTDTQYF.